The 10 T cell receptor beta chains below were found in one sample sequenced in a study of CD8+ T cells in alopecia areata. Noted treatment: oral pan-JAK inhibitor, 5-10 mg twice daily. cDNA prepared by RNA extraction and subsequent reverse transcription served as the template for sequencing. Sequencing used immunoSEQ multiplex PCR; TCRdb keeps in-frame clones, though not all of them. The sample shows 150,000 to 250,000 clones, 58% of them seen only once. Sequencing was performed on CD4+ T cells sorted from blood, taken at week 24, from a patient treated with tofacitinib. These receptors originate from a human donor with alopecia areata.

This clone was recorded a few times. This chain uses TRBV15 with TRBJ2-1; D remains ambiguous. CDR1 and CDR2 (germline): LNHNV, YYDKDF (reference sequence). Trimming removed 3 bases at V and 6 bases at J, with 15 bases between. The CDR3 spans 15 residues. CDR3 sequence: CATSRILRRGNEQFF. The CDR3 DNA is TGTGCCACCAGCAGGATACTGAGGAGAGGCAATGAGCAGTTCTTC.

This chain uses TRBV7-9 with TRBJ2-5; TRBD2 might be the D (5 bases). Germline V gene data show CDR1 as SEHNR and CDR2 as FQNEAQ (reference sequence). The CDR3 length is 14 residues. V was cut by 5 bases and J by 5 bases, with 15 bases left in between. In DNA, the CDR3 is TGTGCCAGCAGCCAGCCGGGGTTGGGGGAGACCCAGTACTTC. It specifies CASSQPGLGETQYF.

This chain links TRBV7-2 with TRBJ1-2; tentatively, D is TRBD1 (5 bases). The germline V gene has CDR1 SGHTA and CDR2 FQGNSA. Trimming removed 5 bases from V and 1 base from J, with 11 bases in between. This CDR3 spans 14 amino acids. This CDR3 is CASSPGQGNYGYTF. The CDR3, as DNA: TGTGCCAGCAGCCCAGGTCAGGGTAACTATGGCTACACCTTC. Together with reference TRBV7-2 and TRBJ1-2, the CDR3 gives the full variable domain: GAGVSQSPSNKVTEKGKDVELRCDPISGHTALYWYRQSLGQGLEFLIYFQGNSAPDKSGLPSDRFSAERTGGSVSTLTIQRTQQEDSAVYLCASSPGQGNYGYTFGSGTRLTVV.

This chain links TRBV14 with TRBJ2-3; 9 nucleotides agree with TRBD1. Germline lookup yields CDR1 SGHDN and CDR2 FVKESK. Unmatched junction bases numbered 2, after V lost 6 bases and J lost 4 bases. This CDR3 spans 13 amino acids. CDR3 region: CASRQGAADTQYF. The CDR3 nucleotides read TGTGCCAGCAGACAGGGGGCTGCAGATACGCAGTATTTT.

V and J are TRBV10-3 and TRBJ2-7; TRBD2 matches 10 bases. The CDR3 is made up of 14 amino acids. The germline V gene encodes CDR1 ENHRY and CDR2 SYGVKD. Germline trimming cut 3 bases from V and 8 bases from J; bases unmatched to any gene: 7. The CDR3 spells CAISDIAGGFQQYF. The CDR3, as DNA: TGTGCCATCAGTGATATAGCGGGGGGATTTCAGCAGTACTTC.

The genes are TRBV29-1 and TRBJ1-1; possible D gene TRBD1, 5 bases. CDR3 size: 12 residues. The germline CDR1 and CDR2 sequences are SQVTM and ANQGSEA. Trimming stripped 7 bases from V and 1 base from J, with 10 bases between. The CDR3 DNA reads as TGCAGCGGGGGGACTACGAACACTGAAGCTTTCTTT. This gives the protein CSGGTTNTEAFF.

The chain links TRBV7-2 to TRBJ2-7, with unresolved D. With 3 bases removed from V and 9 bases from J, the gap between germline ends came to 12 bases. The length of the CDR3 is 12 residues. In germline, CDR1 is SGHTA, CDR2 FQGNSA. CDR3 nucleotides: TGTGCCAGCAGCTTCTCCCCCGGCGGGCAGTACTTC. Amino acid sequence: CASSFSPGGQYF.

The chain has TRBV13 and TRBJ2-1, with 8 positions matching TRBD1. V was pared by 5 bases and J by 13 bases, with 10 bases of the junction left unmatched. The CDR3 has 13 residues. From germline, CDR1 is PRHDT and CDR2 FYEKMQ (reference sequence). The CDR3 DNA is TGTGCCAGCAGCCCCCAGACAGGGGCCCCCCAGTTCTTC. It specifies CASSPQTGAPQFF. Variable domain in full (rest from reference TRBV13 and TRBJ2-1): AAGVIQSPRHLIKEKRETATLKCYPIPRHDTVYWYQQGPGQDPQFLISFYEKMQSDKGSIPDRFSAQQFSDYHSELNMSSLELGDSALYFCASSPQTGAPQFFGPGTRLTVL.

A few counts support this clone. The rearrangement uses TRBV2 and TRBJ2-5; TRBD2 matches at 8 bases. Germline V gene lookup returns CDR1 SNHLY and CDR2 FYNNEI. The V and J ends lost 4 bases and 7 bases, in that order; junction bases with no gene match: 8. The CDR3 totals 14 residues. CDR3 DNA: TGTGCCAGCAGTGTGGGGACTAGTTCCGCGACCCAGTACTTC. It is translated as CASSVGTSSATQYF.

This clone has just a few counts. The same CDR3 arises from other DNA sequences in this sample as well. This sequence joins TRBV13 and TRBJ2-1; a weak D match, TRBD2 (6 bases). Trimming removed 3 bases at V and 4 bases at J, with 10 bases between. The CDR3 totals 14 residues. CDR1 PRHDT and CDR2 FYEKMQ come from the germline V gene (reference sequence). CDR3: CASSLGGDYNEQFF. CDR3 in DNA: TGTGCCAGCAGCTTGGGCGGGGATTACAATGAGCAGTTCTTC.